This TCR beta chain appears in the sequencing data of a study of shared clonotypes between healthy human individuals. Whole-study context: Used for every donor were three CD4 naive, three CD4 memory, two CD8 naive and one CD8 memory plate.

With 4 bases removed from V and 8 bases from J, the gap between germline ends came to 2 bases. The CDR3 totals 9 residues. Germline V gene lookup returns CDR1 MNHEY and CDR2 SMNVEV (reference sequence). Concerning this clone: The antigen is unknown.

Naive-designated CD8 cells lacked CD45RO, were positively enriched for CCR7, and omitted terminally differentiated effector memory CD45RA+ cells. Findings and caveats of the study: Incompleteness in sorted-subset sequencing, despite large depth, was shown by rarefaction.

Clones were sequenced by immunoSEQ multiplex PCR, and TCRdb holds only the in-frame ones, with some missing. The sample consists of under 850,000 clones, about 91% of them appearing once. The V and J genes are TRBV27 and TRBJ1-2; no definite D call. This receptor was taken from a man aged 25-40 years in good health. Sequencing was carried out using naive CD8+ T cells sorted from blood. CDR3 region: CASSYGYTF. Here the CDR3 DNA reads TGTGCCAGCAGTTACGGCTACACCTTC.